This T cell receptor beta chain was identified during a study of T cells after yellow fever vaccination. Study in general: Each low-cell-number fraction was prepared by means of SMART-Seq v4 Ultra Low Input.

TCRdb analysed the 5' RACE reads with MiXCR anew, one entry per CDR3 protein. The table includes about 350,000 distinct CDR3 sequences, around a tenth detected once. Of note for this clonotype: What it binds is not known.

Findings and caveats of the study: A weaker secondary response peaked on day 5, the primary on day 15. A large majority of primary-vaccination clones showed up again after the booster (approximately 95% CD4, around 90% CD8).

This clonotype was obtained from a man aged 18 to 35 who received the YFV17D yellow fever vaccine. Source: PBMCs, taken on the day of the first yellow fever vaccination.

The CDR3 region has the DNA TGCAGCGTTATAGCGAGGGAGGAAGAGACCCAGTACTTC. This codes for CSVIAREEETQYF. The chain links TRBV29-1 to TRBJ2-5, with D perhaps matching TRBD2 (6 bases). Trimming pared 5 bases from V and 3 bases from J, leaving 13 bases between. This CDR3 spans 13 amino acids. Looked up from germline, CDR1 is SQVTM and CDR2 is ANQGSEA.